This T cell receptor beta chain emerged from a study of human T cells and chemical hapten exposure. The sample holds a few counts of this clonotype. TCRdb recomputed calls from the RACE reads with MiXCR, one row per CDR3 protein. The sample yields 190,000 or so distinct CDR3 sequences, more than 20% seen once. The time point: patch test 3, about 24 weeks after DPC sensitization. Stated treatment: therapeutic diphenylcyclopropenone sensitization with weekly scalp DPC. Sequenced here: whole blood, sampled in connection with sensitization to the hapten diphenylcyclopropenone (DPC). The source is a woman aged 40 to 49 with alopecia areata. Some clones in this sample may be carry-over from other donors' samples.

CDR3 nucleotides: TGTGCCAGCAGCGGACAGGGACAGGGGTCACCCCTCCACTTT. Protein product: CASSGQGQGSPLHF. This sequence joins TRBV9 and TRBJ1-6; 10 bases agree with TRBD1. This CDR3 spans 14 amino acids. Trimming took 3 bases from V and 10 from J; bases not matched to a gene: 4. CDR1 is SGDLS, CDR2 YYNGEE, per germline.